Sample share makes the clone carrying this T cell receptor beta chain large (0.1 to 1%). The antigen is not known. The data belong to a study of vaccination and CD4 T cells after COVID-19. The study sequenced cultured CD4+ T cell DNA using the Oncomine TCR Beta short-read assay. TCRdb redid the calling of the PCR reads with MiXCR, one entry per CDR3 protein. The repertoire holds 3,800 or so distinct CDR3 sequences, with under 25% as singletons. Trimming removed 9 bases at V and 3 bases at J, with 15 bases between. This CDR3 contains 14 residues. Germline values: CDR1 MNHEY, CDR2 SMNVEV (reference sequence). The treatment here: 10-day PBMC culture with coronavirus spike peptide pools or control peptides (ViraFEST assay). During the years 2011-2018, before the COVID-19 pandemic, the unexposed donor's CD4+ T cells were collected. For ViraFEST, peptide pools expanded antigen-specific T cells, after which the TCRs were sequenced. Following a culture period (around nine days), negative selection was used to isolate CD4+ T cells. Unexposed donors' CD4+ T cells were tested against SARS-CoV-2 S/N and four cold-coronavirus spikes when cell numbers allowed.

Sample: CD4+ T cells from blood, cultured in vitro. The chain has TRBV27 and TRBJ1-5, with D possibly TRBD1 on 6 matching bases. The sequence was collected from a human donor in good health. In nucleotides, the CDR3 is TGTGCCAGTTCCCAGGACAGAGCCAATCAGCCCCAGCATTTT. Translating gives CASSQDRANQPQHF.